This TCR beta chain was recorded in a study of graft-versus-host responses after intestinal transplantation. Study context: Grafts that recipients had were multivisceral, liver-intestinal, or isolated intestinal transplants. Anti-thymocyte globulin induction, then tacrolimus and steroids for about three years, went to all recipients. Findings and limits, study-wide: Recipient marrow showed GvH clones, some seen first in ileum or blood.

With respect to this clone: The target antigen is unknown.

The V gene end was trimmed by 7 bases and the J gene end by 1 base; junction bases not matched to a gene: 7. The length of the CDR3 is 15 residues. Per the germline V gene, CDR1 is MNHEY and CDR2 is SMNVEV (reference sequence). Produced via immunoSEQ multiplex PCR; TCRdb's table is partial and in-frame only. This sample has about 110,000 clones, with 80% to 95% found just once. The source material was unstimulated CD8+ T cells sorted from spleen or lymph node cells, sampled before intestinal transplant. The source of this sequence is a human donor who received an intestinal transplant. J is TRBJ2-1 and V is TRBV27; TRBD1 agrees at 7 bases. CDR3 sequence (DNA): TGTGCCAGCAAACCAAGACAGGGATCCTACAATGAGCAGTTCTTC. Translation: CASKPRQGSYNEQFF.